The 26 T cell receptor beta chains in this list originate from one sample, sequenced in a study of response to subunit inactivated influenza vaccine. TCRdb processed the RT-PCR reads anew with MiXCR; each CDR3 protein has one entry. Of almost 250,000 distinct CDR3 sequences detected, 9% to 15% appear once; the ten largest clones hold 7.8%. This specimen was non-naive T cells sorted from PBMCs, taken 14 to 15 days before vaccination. These TCRs come from a man aged 45 to 65 who received an inactivated influenza vaccine.

The gene calls are TRBV7-8 and TRBJ2-5; perhaps D is TRBD1 or TRBD2 (6 bases each). V was clipped by 5 bases and J by 5 bases, with 18 bases between them. This CDR3 has 15 amino acids. Germline V lookup: CDR1 SGHVS, CDR2 FQNEAQ. CDR3 in amino acids: CASSPRYGGSETQYF. For the CDR3, the DNA is TGTGCCAGCAGCCCCCGATACGGGGGCTCGGAGACCCAGTACTTC. The full variable domain, its missing parts supplied by reference TRBV7-8 and TRBJ2-5, is GAGVSQSPRYKVAKRGQDVALRCDPISGHVSLFWYQQALGQGPEFLTYFQNEAQLDKSGLPSDRFFAERPEGSVSTLKIQRTQQEDSAVYLCASSPRYGGSETQYFGPGTRLLVL.

In its sample, this clonotype was seen a few times. The genes are TRBV9 and TRBJ2-7; D remains unclear. The CDR3 sequence is 14 residues long. The germline CDR1 and CDR2 sequences are SGDLS and YYNGEE. The V gene lost 1 base and the J gene lost 3 bases, with 11 bases spanning the gap. In nucleotides, the CDR3 is TGTGCCAGCAGCGTACAGGCGGTCGGCTACGAGCAGTACTTC. It specifies CASSVQAVGYEQYF.

This clonotype was seen a handful of times. The J gene is TRBJ2-7, the V gene TRBV12-3 or TRBV12-4; 10 bases match TRBD2. V gave up 10 bases and J gave up 6 bases; unmatched junction bases: 9. The CDR3 has 13 amino acids. The CDR3 nucleotides are TGTGCCACCTCAAGCGGGGGGGCCTTCGAGCAGTACTTC. This gives the protein CATSSGGAFEQYF.

The chain is built from TRBV18 and TRBJ2-1; 11 bases match TRBD2. V lost 3 bases, J lost 6 bases, and 1 base stayed unmatched. The length of the CDR3 is 14 residues. The germline V gene has CDR1 KGHSH and CDR2 LQKENI. The CDR3 nucleotides are TGTGCCAGCTCACCGGGACTAGCGGCCAATGAGCAGTTCTTC. It codes for CASSPGLAANEQFF.

V usage is TRBV6-5 and J usage is TRBJ2-6, with TRBD1 as a possible D gene (6 bases). The CDR3 contains 15 residues. Trimming shortened V by 6 bases and J by 2 bases, and 11 bases separated the two germline ends. The germline CDR1 and CDR2 sequences are MNHEY and SVGAGI. The CDR3 DNA reads as TGTGCCAGCAGATATCCAGGGGCTGGGGCCAACGTCCTGACTTTC. This sequence encodes CASRYPGAGANVLTF.

In its sample, this clonotype was seen many times. The chain joins TRBV7-2 to TRBJ1-5; D is unclear. V was shortened by 5 bases and J by 3 bases, with 8 bases between the two germline ends. Germline loops: CDR1 SGHTA, CDR2 FQGNSA. CDR3 size: 13 residues. For the CDR3, the DNA is TGTGCCAGCAGCGCCAAGCCCAATCAGCCCCAGCATTTT. Translated: CASSAKPNQPQHF.

V gene TRBV4-3 combines with J gene TRBJ2-1; tentatively, D is TRBD2 (5 bases). The CDR3 extends over 14 amino acids. V lost 1 base to trimming and J lost 10 bases, with 14 bases between them. Germline values: CDR1 LGHNA, CDR2 YSLEER. The chain's CDR3 is CASSQATRESEQFF. CDR3 nucleotide sequence: TGCGCCAGCAGCCAAGCCACTCGGGAAAGCGAGCAGTTCTTC.

At least ten counts were recorded for this clonotype. The chain uses TRBV9 and TRBJ2-7; D is undetermined. From germline, CDR1 is SGDLS and CDR2 YYNGEE. Trimming removed 6 bases from V and 4 bases from J, with 11 bases in between. The length of the CDR3 is 12 residues. The CDR3 spells CASIKLRYEQYF. Written as DNA, the CDR3 is TGTGCCAGCATAAAACTTCGGTACGAGCAGTACTTC.

This clonotype was observed many times. The chain carries TRBV5-1 and TRBJ2-7, with D perhaps given as TRBD1 or TRBD2 (5 bases each). Trimming shortened V by 1 base and J by 2 bases, and 16 bases separated the two germline ends. Germline-derived CDR1 and CDR2 are SGHRS and YFSETQ. The length of the CDR3 is 16 residues. The CDR3 coding sequence is TGCGCCAGCAGCTTGTTTCCAGGGACCGGGACCTACGAGCAGTACTTC. Translation: CASSLFPGTGTYEQYF.

This clonotype has a count of ten or more. This chain links TRBV7-2 with TRBJ2-7; D remains ambiguous. V gave up 3 bases and J gave up 3 bases, with 9 bases separating them. Germline V lookup: CDR1 SGHTA, CDR2 FQGNSA. This CDR3 has 13 amino acids. The CDR3 region is CASSFRQFYEQYF. As DNA, the CDR3 is TGTGCCAGCAGCTTTCGGCAGTTCTACGAGCAGTACTTC.

Of note for this clonotype: The conserved phenylalanine or tryptophan normally closing the CDR3 is absent here, so this likely arose from a read error. CDR3 coding DNA: TGCGCCAGCAGCGTTGGGACCCAGGGAAACACCATATATGTT. This encodes CASSVGTQGNTIYV. This sequence joins TRBV10-2 and TRBJ1-3, with D possibly TRBD1 on 5 matching bases. CDR3 length equals 14 residues. Germline lookup yields CDR1 WSHSY and CDR2 SAAADI. Trimming pared 6 bases from V and 4 bases from J, leaving 13 bases between.

This clonotype was recorded many times. The genes are TRBV7-2 and TRBJ1-1; a possible D gene is TRBD1 (6 bases). With 5 bases removed from V and 10 bases from J, the gap between germline ends came to 20 bases. CDR1 SGHTA and CDR2 FQGNSA come from the germline V gene. This CDR3 has 14 amino acids. The CDR3 nucleotides read TGTGCCAGCAGCCATCCCGAGACAGGAAATCGAGCTTTCTTT. Amino acid sequence: CASSHPETGNRAFF.

V usage is TRBV7-6 and J usage is TRBJ2-2; the D gene is possibly TRBD1 (5 bases). This CDR3 has 16 residues. Per germline, CDR1 SGHVS and CDR2 FNYEAQ. Trimming took 0 bases from V and 2 from J, leaving 10 bases between them. The CDR3 region has the DNA TGTGCCAGCAGCTTAGCGTCCAGGGTAAACACCGGGGAGCTGTTTTTT. This codes for CASSLASRVNTGELFF.

Only one count was recorded for this clonotype. The chain joins TRBV11-2 to TRBJ2-3; D not certain. The CDR3 length is 17 residues. Germline assignment: CDR1 SGHAT and CDR2 FQNNGV. V lost 0 bases to trimming and J lost 5 bases, with 18 bases between them. CDR3 amino acids: CASSLEFRLTNEDTQYF. The CDR3 coding sequence is TGTGCCAGCAGCTTAGAGTTTCGGCTGACCAACGAAGATACGCAGTATTTT.

The gene calls are TRBV7-2 and TRBJ1-1; D call uncertain. Trimming removed 6 bases from V and 1 base from J, with 9 bases in between. The CDR3 spans 13 residues. CDR1 is SGHTA and CDR2 is FQGNSA in the germline V gene. The CDR3 reads CASRVTSNTEAFF. CDR3 in DNA: TGTGCCAGCAGAGTTACATCGAACACTGAAGCTTTCTTT.

This clonotype was observed many times. This chain uses TRBV12-3 or TRBV12-4 with TRBJ2-2; 8 bases align to TRBD2. V shed 5 bases and J 0 bases; nucleotides not matched to a gene: 5. CDR3 length: 16 amino acids. The CDR3 DNA is TGTGCCAGCAGTGGATTAGCGGGACCGAACACCGGGGAGCTGTTTTTT. It yields the protein CASSGLAGPNTGELFF.

This clonotype was seen at least ten times. This chain joins TRBV7-9 and TRBJ2-1; possible D gene TRBD1, 5 bases. Trimming shortened V by 5 bases and J by 4 bases, and 15 bases separated the two germline ends. Germline CDR1 SEHNR, CDR2 FQNEAQ (reference sequence). This CDR3 contains 15 residues. CDR3 bases: TGTGCCAGCAGCCTAGACAGTCCCCTTTACAATGAGCAGTTCTTC. Translation gives CASSLDSPLYNEQFF.

V is TRBV6-6 and J is TRBJ1-2; D unresolved. The CDR3 totals 13 residues. Per germline, CDR1 MNHNY and CDR2 SVGAGI (reference sequence). V gave up 10 bases and J gave up 8 bases, with 20 bases separating them. Here the CDR3 reads CATSPPGGKGYTF. The DNA for the CDR3 is TGTGCCACCTCACCACCGGGAGGGAAAGGCTACACCTTC.

In this sample, this clonotype turned up a few times. This rearrangement joins TRBV7-2 to TRBJ2-5, with a weak D call TRBD2 (6 bases). Germline CDR1 SGHTA, CDR2 FQGNSA. The CDR3 contains 14 residues. Trimming shortened V by 7 bases and J by 5 bases, and 17 bases separated the two germline ends. This chain's CDR3 is CASTRGRNQETQYF. For the CDR3, the DNA is TGTGCCAGCACCCGAGGGAGGAATCAGGAGACCCAGTACTTC. Combining the CDR3 with reference TRBV7-2 and TRBJ2-5 gives the whole variable domain GAGVSQSPSNKVTEKGKDVELRCDPISGHTALYWYRQSLGQGLEFLIYFQGNSAPDKSGLPSDRFSAERTGGSVSTLTIQRTQQEDSAVYLCASTRGRNQETQYFGPGTRLLVL.

This clonotype was counted many times. The gene calls are TRBV29-1 and TRBJ2-3; a weak D match, TRBD2 (5 bases). Germline values: CDR1 SQVTM, CDR2 ANQGSEA. V shed 7 bases and J shed 4 bases, with 12 bases lying between them. The CDR3 is 12 residues long. Written as DNA, the CDR3 is TGCAGCGGCAGTAGCGAGTCAGATACGCAGTATTTT. Amino acid sequence: CSGSSESDTQYF.

This clonotype was detected only a few times. The chain has TRBV4-3 and TRBJ1-6, with unresolved D. This CDR3 has 15 amino acids. The ends were cut back, 0 bases at V and 9 bases at J, with 12 bases in the middle. Germline V lookup: CDR1 LGHNA, CDR2 YSLEER. CDR3 region: CASSQDTGYGSPLHF. CDR3 bases: TGCGCCAGCAGCCAAGATACGGGGTACGGTTCACCCCTCCACTTT.

This clonotype was seen repeatedly, ten times or more. This chain uses TRBV29-1 with TRBJ2-3; 12 bases align to TRBD2. The ends lost 6 bases at V and 2 bases at J; junction bases unmatched: 6. CDR3 length equals 15 residues. In germline, CDR1 is SQVTM, CDR2 ANQGSEA. CDR3 sequence reads: CSVDGLAGNTDTQYF. CDR3 nucleotide sequence: TGCAGCGTGGACGGACTAGCGGGAAACACAGATACGCAGTATTTT.

The chain couples TRBV6-6 to TRBJ2-7; TRBD1 might be the D (6 bases). V dropped 8 bases and J dropped 5 bases, with 16 bases sitting between them. The CDR3 has 13 amino acids. The germline V gene encodes CDR1 MNHNY and CDR2 SVGAGI (reference sequence). The CDR3 coding sequence is TGTGCCAGCGACGCCACAGGGTTTAACGAGCAGTACTTC. This gives the protein CASDATGFNEQYF.

This chain links TRBV20-1 with TRBJ1-4; TRBD1 matches at 10 bases. V lost 3 bases and J lost 15; bases outside the gene matches: 7. The germline V gene encodes CDR1 DFQATT and CDR2 SNEGSKA (reference sequence). This CDR3 spans 12 amino acids. DNA for the CDR3: TGCAGTGCTAGTGTCTCTGGACAGGGGGTGTTTTTT. This encodes CSASVSGQGVFF.

The CDR3 sequence: CATQPRVGNTDTQYF. CDR3 bases: TGTGCCACTCAGCCCCGAGTGGGAAACACAGATACGCAGTATTTT. The chain links TRBV24-1 to TRBJ2-3, with no clear D. Trimming removed 10 bases at V and 2 bases at J, with 18 bases between. Germline V gives CDR1 KGHDR, CDR2 SFDVKD. The CDR3 sequence is 15 residues long.

This clonotype appeared a few times. CDR3 in amino acids: CASSLSRGTSEQYF. In DNA form, the CDR3 reads TGTGCCAGCAGCTTATCCCGGGGGACAAGCGAGCAGTACTTC. The rearrangement uses TRBV11-2 and TRBJ2-7, with D perhaps given as TRBD1 or TRBD2 (6 bases each). The CDR3 spans 14 residues. The V end lost 2 bases, the J end lost 6 bases, and 14 bases lay between the germline ends. In germline, CDR1 is SGHAT, CDR2 FQNNGV. Supplemented by reference TRBV11-2 and TRBJ2-7, the full variable domain reads EAGVAQSPRYKIIEKRQSVAFWCNPISGHATLYWYQQILGQGPKLLIQFQNNGVVDDSQLPKDRFSAERLKGVDSTLKIQPAKLEDSAVYLCASSLSRGTSEQYFGPGTRLTVT.